This T cell receptor beta chain was sequenced for a study of TIL therapy for anti-PD-1-resistant metastatic lung cancer. Whole-study context: A few tumors were EGFR-mutant and two were ALK-rearranged. Tumors carried a median about 1.5 non-synonymous mutations per megabase.

Time point of the sample: pre-treatment sample, taken before nivolumab and TIL therapy. Enrollment ran from October 2017 to early 2020. This CDR3 is built from 15 residues. The ends were cut back, 6 bases at V and 2 bases at J, with 17 bases in the middle. Germline values: CDR1 MNHNS, CDR2 SASEGT. This was the immunoSEQ v3 assay. TCRdb keeps only in-frame clones here, not all; method: immunoSEQ multiplex PCR. The sample shows about 12,000 clones, roughly three quarters of them seen only once. Study conclusions and caveats: This highly selected cohort may not generalize to typical lung cancer patients.

This clone was seen a handful of times. What it binds is unknown. This chain joins TRBV6-1 and TRBJ2-7; D remains unclear. The TCR was taken from a person aged 25 to 85 with non-small cell lung cancer. This material consisted of blood, taken at baseline. This chain's CDR3 is CASSFLPDGTYEQYF. In DNA, the CDR3 is TGTGCCAGCAGCTTTTTGCCCGACGGTACCTACGAGCAGTACTTC.